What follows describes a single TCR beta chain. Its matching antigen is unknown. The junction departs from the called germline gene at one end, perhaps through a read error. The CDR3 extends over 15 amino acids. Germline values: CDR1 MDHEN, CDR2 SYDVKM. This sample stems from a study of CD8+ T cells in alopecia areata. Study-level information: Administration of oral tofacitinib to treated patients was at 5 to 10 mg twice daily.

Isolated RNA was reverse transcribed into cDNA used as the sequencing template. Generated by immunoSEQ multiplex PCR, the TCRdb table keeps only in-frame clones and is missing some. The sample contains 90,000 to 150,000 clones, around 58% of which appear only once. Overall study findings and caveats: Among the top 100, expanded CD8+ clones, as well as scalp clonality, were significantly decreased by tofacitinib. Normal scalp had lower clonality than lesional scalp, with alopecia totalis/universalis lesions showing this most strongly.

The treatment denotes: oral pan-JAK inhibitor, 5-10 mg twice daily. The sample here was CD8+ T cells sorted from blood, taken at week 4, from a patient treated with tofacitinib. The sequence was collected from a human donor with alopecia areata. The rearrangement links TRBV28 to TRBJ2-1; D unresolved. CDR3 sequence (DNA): TGTGCCAGCAGTTTTCCTATTAGCTCCCACAATGAGCAGTTCTTC. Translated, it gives CASSFPISSHNEQFF.